The TCR beta chain described here comes from a study of cytomegalovirus exposure and HLA in healthy donors. Study background: Across more than 350 genotyped donors, 81% landed in the Caucasian-associated ancestry cluster.

Primers: 60 Vbeta forward and 13 Jbeta reverse. Some clones are missing from TCRdb's copy, which holds only in-frame ones; the method was immunoSEQ multiplex PCR. The profile shows about 160,000 clones, over 70% of them singletons. This clone was picked up a small number of times. Its specificity is unknown. Study conclusions and caveats: Immune exposure information available was restricted to CMV serostatus.

The sample comprised PBMCs. The receptor's source is a man in his fifties in good health and CMV-seropositive.

CDR3 nucleotide sequence: TGTGCCAGCTCCCGGGCTGGGGCCAACGTCCTGACTTTC. This codes for CASSRAGANVLTF. V gene TRBV6-1 combines with J gene TRBJ2-6; D is ambiguous. CDR3 length: 13 amino acids. Trimming took 8 bases from V and 2 from J, leaving 7 bases between them. Germline-derived CDR1 and CDR2 are MNHNS and SASEGT.